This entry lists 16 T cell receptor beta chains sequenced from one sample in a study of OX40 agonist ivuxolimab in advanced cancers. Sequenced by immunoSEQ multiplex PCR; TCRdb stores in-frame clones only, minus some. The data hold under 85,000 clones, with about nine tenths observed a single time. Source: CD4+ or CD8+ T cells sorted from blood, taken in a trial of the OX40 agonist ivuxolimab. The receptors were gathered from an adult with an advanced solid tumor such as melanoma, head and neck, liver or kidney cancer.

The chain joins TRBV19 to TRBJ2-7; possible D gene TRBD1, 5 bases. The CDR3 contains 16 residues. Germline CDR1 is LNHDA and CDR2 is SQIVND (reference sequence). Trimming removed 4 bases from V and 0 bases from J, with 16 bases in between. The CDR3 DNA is TGTGCCAGTAGTACTCGACAGAACACCCCCTCCTACGAGCAGTACTTC. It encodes CASSTRQNTPSYEQYF.

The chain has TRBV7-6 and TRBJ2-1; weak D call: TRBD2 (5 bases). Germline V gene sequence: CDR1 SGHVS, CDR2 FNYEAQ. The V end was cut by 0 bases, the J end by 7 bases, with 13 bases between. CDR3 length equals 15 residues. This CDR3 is CASSLAGIEVNEQFF. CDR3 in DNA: TGTGCCAGCAGCTTAGCCGGGATTGAAGTGAATGAGCAGTTCTTC.

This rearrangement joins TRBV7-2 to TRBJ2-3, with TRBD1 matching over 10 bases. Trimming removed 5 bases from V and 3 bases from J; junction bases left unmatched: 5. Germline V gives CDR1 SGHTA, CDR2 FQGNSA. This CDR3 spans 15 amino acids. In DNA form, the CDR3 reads TGTGCCAGCAGCGTCCGGGACAGGGGTACAGATACGCAGTATTTT. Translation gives CASSVRDRGTDTQYF.

CDR3: CASRTGQTQETQYF. The CDR3 region has the DNA TGCGCCAGCAGGACTGGACAAACACAAGAGACCCAGTACTTC. This sequence joins TRBV5-1 and TRBJ2-5; D is possibly TRBD1 (5 bases). Germline CDR1 SGHRS, CDR2 YFSETQ. This CDR3 spans 14 amino acids. V was clipped by 5 bases and J by 2 bases, with 13 bases between them.

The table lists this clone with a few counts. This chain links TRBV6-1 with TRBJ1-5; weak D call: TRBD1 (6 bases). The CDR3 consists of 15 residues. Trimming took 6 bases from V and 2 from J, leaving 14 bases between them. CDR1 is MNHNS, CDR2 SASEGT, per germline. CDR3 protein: CASSKGHSGNQPQHF. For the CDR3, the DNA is TGTGCCAGCAGCAAGGGACACAGCGGCAATCAGCCCCAGCATTTT.

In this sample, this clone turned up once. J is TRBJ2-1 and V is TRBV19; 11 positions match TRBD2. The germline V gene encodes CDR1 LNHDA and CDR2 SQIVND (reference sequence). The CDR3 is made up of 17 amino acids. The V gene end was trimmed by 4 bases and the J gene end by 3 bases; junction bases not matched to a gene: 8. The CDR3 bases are TGTGCCAGTAGTAAGGGGGTTGGGACTAGCGGCTACAATGAGCAGTTCTTC. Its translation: CASSKGVGTSGYNEQFF.

CDR3 in amino acids: CASSYSLSTGYTF. CDR3 coding DNA: TGTGCCAGCAGTTACTCGCTCTCTACGGGCTACACCTTC. The rearrangement links TRBV6-6 to TRBJ1-2; D uncertain. CDR1 and CDR2 from the germline V gene are MNHNY and SVGAGI (reference sequence). V lost 0 bases to trimming and J lost 8 bases, with 10 bases between them. The CDR3 contains 13 residues.

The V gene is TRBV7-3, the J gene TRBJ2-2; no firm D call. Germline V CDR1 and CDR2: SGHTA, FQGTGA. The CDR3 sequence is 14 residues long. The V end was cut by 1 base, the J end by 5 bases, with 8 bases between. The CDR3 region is CASSLMGGTGELFF. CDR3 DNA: TGTGCCAGCAGCTTAATGGGTGGGACCGGGGAGCTGTTTTTT. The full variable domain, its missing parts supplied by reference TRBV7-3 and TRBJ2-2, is GAGVSQTPSNKVTEKGKYVELRCDPISGHTALYWYRQSLGQGPEFLIYFQGTGAADDSGLPNDRFFAVRPEGSVSTLKIQRTERGDSAVYLCASSLMGGTGELFFGEGSRLTVL.

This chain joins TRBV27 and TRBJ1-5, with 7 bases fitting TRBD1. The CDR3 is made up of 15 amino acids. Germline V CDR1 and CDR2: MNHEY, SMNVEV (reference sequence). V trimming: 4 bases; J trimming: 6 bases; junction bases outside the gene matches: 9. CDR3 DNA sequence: TGTGCCAGCAGTTCGAAGACAGGGTTTGGTCAGCCCCAGCATTTT. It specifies CASSSKTGFGQPQHF.

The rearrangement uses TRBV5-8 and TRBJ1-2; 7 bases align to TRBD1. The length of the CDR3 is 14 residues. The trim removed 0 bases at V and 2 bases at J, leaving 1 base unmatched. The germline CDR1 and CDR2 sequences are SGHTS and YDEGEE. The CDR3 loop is CASSLVRGNYGYTF. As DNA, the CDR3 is TGTGCCAGCAGCTTGGTCAGGGGGAACTATGGCTACACCTTC.

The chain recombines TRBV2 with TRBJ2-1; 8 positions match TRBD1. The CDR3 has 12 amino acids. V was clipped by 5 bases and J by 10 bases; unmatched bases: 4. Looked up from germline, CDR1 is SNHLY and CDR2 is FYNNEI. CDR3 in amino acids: CASSPTGVEQFF. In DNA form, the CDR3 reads TGTGCCAGCAGTCCGACAGGGGTAGAGCAGTTCTTC.

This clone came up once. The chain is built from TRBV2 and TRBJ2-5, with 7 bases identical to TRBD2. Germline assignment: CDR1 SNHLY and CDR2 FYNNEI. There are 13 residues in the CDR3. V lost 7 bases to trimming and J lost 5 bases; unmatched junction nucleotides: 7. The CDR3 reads CASTRTRGETQYF. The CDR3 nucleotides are TGTGCCAGCACTCGGACTAGAGGGGAGACCCAGTACTTC.

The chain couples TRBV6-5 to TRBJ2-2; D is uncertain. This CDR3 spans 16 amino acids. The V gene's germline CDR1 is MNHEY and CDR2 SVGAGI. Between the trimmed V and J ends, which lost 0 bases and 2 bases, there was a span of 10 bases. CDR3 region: CASSYSMRENTGELFF. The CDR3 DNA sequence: TGTGCCAGCAGTTACTCGATGAGAGAAAACACCGGGGAGCTGTTTTTT.

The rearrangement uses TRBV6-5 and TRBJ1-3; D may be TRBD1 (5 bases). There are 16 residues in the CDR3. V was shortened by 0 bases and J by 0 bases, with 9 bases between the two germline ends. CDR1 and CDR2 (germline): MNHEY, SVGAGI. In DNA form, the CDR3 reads TGTGCCAGCAGTTACTCGTGGGGCCTCTCTGGAAACACCATATATTTT. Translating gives CASSYSWGLSGNTIYF.

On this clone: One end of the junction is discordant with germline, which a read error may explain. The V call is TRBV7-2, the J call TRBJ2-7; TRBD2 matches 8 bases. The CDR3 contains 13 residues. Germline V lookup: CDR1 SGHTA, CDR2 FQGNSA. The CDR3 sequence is CASSLDGSGGPLF. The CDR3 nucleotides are TGTGCCAGCAGCTTAGATGGGTCGGGAGGGCCTTTATTC.

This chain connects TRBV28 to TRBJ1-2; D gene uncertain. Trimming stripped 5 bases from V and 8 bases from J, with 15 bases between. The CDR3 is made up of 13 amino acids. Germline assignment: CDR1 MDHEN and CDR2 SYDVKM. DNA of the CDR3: TGTGCCAGCAGTCCACCGGGTTCCCGGGGCTACACCTTC. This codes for CASSPPGSRGYTF.